This T cell receptor beta chain was observed in a study of cytomegalovirus exposure and HLA in healthy donors. CDR1 and CDR2 from the germline V gene are SNHLY and FYNNEI. The CDR3 runs 14 residues. The V gene lost 4 bases and the J gene lost 9 bases, with 15 bases spanning the gap. Vbeta (60) and Jbeta (13) primers were used in the PCR. The protocol was immunoSEQ multiplex PCR, while the TCRdb copy is restricted to in-frame clones and leaves out a portion. The table includes approximately 93,000 clones, approximately 60% detected once. Sequenced sample: PBMCs. This TCR came from a boy between 10 and 17 years old in good health and CMV-seropositive. The V gene is TRBV2, the J gene TRBJ1-4, with a possible D match to TRBD1 (6 bases). The DNA of the CDR3 is TGTGCCAGCAGTGCAGTATCAGGACAGCAAAAACTGTTTTTT. It specifies CASSAVSGQQKLFF.